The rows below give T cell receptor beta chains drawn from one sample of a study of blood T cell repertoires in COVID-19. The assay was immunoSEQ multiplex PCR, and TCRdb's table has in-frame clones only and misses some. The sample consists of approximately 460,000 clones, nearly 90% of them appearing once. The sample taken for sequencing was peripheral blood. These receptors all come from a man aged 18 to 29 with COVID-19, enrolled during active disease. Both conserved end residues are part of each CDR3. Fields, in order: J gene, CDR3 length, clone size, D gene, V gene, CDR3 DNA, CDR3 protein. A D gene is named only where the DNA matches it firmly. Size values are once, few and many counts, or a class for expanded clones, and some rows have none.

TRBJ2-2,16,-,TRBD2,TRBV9,TGTGCCAGCAGCCCCCGGGTAGCGGGGGACACCGGGGAGCTGTTTTTT,CASSPRVAGDTGELFF
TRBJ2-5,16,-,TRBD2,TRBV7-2,TGTGCCAGCAGCGCAGGACTAGCGGGGGGCTGGGAGACCCAGTACTTC,CASSAGLAGGWETQYF
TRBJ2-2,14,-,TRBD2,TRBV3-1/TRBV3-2,TGTGCCAGCGCGGGGGGGTCGAACACCGGGGAGCTGTTTTTT,CASAGGSNTGELFF
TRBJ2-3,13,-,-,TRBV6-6,TGTGCCAGCAAGGCGGGGATCACAGATACGCAGTATTTT,CASKAGITDTQYF
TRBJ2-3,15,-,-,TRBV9,TGTGCCAGCAGCGAATTAGGGGCCAGCACAGATACGCAGTATTTT,CASSELGASTDTQYF
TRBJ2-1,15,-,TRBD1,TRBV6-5,TGTGCCAGCAGGGTCGACAGGGGCGAATACAATGAGCAGTTCTTC,CASRVDRGEYNEQFF
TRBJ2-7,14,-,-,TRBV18,TGTGCCAGCTCACCATCCAATGGAGTGGGTGAGCAGTACTTC,CASSPSNGVGEQYF
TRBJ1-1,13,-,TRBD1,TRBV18,TGTGCCAGTGAGGACAGGGCAATCACTGAAGCTTTCTTT,CASEDRAITEAFF
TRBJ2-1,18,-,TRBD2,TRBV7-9,TGTGCCAGCAGCTCCTTAGTAGGTGGGACTAGCGGATACAATGAGCAGTTCTTC,CASSSLVGGTSGYNEQFF
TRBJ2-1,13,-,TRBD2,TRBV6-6,TGTGCCAGCACGGGGGGGGACTACAATGAGCAGTTCTTC,CASTGGDYNEQFF
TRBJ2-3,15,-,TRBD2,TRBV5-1,TGCGCCAGCAGCTTGGCCTACGGGGGGGCAGATACGCAGTATTTT,CASSLAYGGADTQYF
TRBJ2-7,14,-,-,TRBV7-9,TGTGCCAGCAGCTTATCTGGCCTCTCCTACGAGCAGTACTTC,CASSLSGLSYEQYF
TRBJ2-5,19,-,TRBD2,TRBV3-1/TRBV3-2,TGTGCCAGCAGCCAAGACAGGCCCATCCTGAAGCGGGGGAAAGAGACCCAGTACTTC,CASSQDRPILKRGKETQYF
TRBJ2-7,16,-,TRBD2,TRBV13,TGTGCCAGCAGCCCGACCCGACTAGCGGGAGGCTACGAGCAGTACTTC,CASSPTRLAGGYEQYF
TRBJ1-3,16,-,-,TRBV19,TGTGCCAGTAGTATAGATCGTGTCAGGTCTGGAAACACCATATATTTT,CASSIDRVRSGNTIYF
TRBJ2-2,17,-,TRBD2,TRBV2,TGTGCCAGCAGTGACGGGGCTAGCGGGAGTAACACCGGGGAGCTGTTTTTT,CASSDGASGSNTGELFF
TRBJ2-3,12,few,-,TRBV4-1,TGCGCCAGCAGCCAAGATGGGCATACGCAGTATTTT,CASSQDGHTQYF
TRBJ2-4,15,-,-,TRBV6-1,TGTGCCAGCAGTGAAGCGTGGCTAGCCAAAAACATTCAGTACTTC,CASSEAWLAKNIQYF
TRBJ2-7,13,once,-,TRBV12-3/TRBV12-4,TGTGCCAGCAGTTTAACAGGTATCTACGAGCAGTACTTC,CASSLTGIYEQYF
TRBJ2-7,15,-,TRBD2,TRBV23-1,TGCGCCAGCAGTCAACTTCTAGCGGGAGGCCCCGAGCAGTACTTC,CASSQLLAGGPEQYF
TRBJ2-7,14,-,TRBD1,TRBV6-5,TGTGCCAGCAGCCCGGGACAGGGTATCAACGAGCAGTACTTC,CASSPGQGINEQYF
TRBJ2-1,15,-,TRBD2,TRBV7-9,TGTGCCAGCAGCTTAGCGGGAGGGCCTGGCAATGAGCAGTTCTTC,CASSLAGGPGNEQFF
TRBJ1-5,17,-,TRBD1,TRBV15,TGTGCCACCAGCAGAGATCCCGGACAGGGGGCACATCAGCCCCAGCATTTT,CATSRDPGQGAHQPQHF
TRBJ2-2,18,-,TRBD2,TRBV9,TGTGCCAGCAGCGTAGGCCCTAGCGGGAGAAATGGCGCCGGGGAGCTGTTTTTT,CASSVGPSGRNGAGELFF
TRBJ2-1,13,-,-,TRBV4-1,TGCGCCAGCAGCTTGGGAGGTTACAATGAGCAGTTCTTC,CASSLGGYNEQFF
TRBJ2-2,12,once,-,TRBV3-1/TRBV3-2,TGTGCCAGCAGCTCGGACAGCGGGGAGCTGTTTTTT,CASSSDSGELFF
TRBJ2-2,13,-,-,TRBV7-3,TGTGCCAGCAGTCCAGGGGACACCGGGGAGCTGTTTTTT,CASSPGDTGELFF
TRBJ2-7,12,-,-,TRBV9,TGTGCCAGCAGCGCGACTGTATACGAGCAGTACTTC,CASSATVYEQYF
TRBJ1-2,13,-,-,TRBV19,TGTGCCAGTAGTATAGGTCAGGGTCACGGCTACACCTTC,CASSIGQGHGYTF
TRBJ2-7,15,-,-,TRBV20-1,TGCAGTGCTAGTCGGACCAGTTGGGTCGCGGGGGAGCAGTACTTC,CSASRTSWVAGEQYF
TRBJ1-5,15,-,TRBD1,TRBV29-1,TGCAGCGTTACAAAAGGGACAGGTGGAAATCAGCCCCAGCATTTT,CSVTKGTGGNQPQHF
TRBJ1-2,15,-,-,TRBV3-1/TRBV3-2,TGTGCCAGCAGCCAAGAAGGTGGGCAGAACTATGGCTACACCTTC,CASSQEGGQNYGYTF
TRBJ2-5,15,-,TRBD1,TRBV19,TGTGCCAGTAGTTCCCGGACAGGGGGCGCGGAGACCCAGTACTTC,CASSSRTGGAETQYF
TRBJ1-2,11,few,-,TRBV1,TGCACCAGCAGTGGGACAGATGGCTACACCTTC,CTSSGTDGYTF
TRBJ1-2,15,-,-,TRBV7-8,TGTGCCAGCAGCTTAGTGTCCAGGGTTAACTATGGCTACACCTTC,CASSLVSRVNYGYTF
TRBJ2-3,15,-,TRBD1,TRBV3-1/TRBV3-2,TGTGCCAGCAGTTATGCCGGGACAGGGGTAGATACGCAGTATTTT,CASSYAGTGVDTQYF
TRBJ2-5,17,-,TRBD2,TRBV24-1,TGTGCCACCAGTGATTCCCGGGGGAGCGGGAGGCAAGAGACCCAGTACTTC,CATSDSRGSGRQETQYF
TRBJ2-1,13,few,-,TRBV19,TGTGCCAGTAGGGGGGCGTCATACAATGAGCAGTTCTTC,CASRGASYNEQFF
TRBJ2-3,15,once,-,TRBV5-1,TGCGCCAGCAGTGAACAGGATTCTAGCACAGATACGCAGTATTTT,CASSEQDSSTDTQYF
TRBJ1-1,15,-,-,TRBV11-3,TGTGCCAGCAGCTCCCTTTCGACAGTCGGGACTGAAGCTTTCTTT,CASSSLSTVGTEAFF
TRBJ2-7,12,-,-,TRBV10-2,TGCGCCAGCAGGGCAGGGGGGTACGAGCAGTACTTC,CASRAGGYEQYF
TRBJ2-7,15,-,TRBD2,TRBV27,TGTGCCAGCAGCCCTTGGCTAGCGGGGACCTACGAGCAGTACTTC,CASSPWLAGTYEQYF
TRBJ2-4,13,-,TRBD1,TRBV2,TGTGCCAGCAGGGAGGACAGGGGGAACATTCAGTACTTC,CASREDRGNIQYF
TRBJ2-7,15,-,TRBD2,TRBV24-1,TGTGCCACCCCCTGGGGACTAGGCTATCGGTACGAGCAGTACTTC,CATPWGLGYRYEQYF
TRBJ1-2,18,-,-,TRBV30,TGTGCCTGGAGTGTACGTCCGCAGGGGCTGATAAAGGACTATGGCTACACCTTC,CAWSVRPQGLIKDYGYTF
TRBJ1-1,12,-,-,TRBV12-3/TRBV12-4,TGTGCCAGCAGTTACATGAACACTGAAGCTTTCTTT,CASSYMNTEAFF
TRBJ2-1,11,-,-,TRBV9,TGTGCCAGCAGTATATCTCGTGAGCAGTTCTTC,CASSISREQFF
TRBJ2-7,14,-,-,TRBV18,TGTGCCACCTCCTTAATCGGCTTGGGGGGTGAGCAGTACTTC,CATSLIGLGGEQYF
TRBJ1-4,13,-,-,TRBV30,TGTGCCTGGAGGGACAGACAGGTGGAAAAACTGTTTTTT,CAWRDRQVEKLFF
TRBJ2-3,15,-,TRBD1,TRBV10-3,TGTGCCATCAGAGAAGGGACAGCCAACACAGATACGCAGTATTTT,CAIREGTANTDTQYF
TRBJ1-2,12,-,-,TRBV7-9,TGTGCCAGCAGCCGCGGGGTAGATGGCTACACCTTC,CASSRGVDGYTF
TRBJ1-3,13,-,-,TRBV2,TGTGCCAGCGGCAGGGTGGTTGGAAACACCATATATTTT,CASGRVVGNTIYF
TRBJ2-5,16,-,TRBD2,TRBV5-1,TGCGCCAGCAGCCTGGACTTAGCGGGAGTGGGTGAGACCCAGTACTTC,CASSLDLAGVGETQYF